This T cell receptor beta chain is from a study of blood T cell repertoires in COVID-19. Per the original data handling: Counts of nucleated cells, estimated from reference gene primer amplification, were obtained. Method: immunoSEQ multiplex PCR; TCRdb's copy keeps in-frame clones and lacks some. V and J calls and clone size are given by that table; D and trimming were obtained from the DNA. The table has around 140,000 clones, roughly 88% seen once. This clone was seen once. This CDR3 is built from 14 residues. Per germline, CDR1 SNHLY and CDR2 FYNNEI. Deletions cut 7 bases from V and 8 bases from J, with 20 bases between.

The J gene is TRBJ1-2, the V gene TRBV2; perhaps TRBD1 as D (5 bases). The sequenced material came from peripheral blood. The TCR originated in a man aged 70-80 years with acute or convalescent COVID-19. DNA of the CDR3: TGTGCCAGCAAAAGCCAGGGAGGGTGGTACGGCTACACCTTC. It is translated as CASKSQGGWYGYTF.